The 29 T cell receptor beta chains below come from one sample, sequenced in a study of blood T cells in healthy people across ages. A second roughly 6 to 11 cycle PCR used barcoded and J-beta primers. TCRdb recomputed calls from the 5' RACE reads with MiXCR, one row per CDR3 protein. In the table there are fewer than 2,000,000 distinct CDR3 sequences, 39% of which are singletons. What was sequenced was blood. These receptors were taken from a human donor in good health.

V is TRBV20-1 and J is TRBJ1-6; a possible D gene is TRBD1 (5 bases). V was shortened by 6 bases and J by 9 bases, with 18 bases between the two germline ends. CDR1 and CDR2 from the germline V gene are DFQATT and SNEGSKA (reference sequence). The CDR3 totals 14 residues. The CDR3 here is CSARDRQMTSPLHF. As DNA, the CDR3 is TGCAGTGCCCGTGACCGACAGATGACTTCACCCCTCCACTTT.

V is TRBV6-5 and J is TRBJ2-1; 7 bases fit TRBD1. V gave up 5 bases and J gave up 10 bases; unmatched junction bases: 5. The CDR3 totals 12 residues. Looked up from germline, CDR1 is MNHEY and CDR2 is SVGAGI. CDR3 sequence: CASSRDSLEQFF. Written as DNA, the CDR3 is TGTGCCAGCAGTAGGGACAGTCTGGAGCAGTTCTTC.

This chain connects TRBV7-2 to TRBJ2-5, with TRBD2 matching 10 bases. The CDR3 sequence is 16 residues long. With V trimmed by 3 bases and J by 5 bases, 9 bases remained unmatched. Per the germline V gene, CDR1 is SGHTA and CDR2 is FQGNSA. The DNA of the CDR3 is TGTGCCAGCAGCTTCCAACAGACTAGCGGGTGGGAGACCCAGTACTTC. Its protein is CASSFQQTSGWETQYF.

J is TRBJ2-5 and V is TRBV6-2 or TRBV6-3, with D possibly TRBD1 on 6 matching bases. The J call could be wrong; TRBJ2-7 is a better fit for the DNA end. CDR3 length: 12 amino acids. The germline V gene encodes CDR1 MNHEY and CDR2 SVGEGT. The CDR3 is CATMDRNSEQYF. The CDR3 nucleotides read TGTGCCACCATGGACAGAAACAGCGAGCAGTACTTC.

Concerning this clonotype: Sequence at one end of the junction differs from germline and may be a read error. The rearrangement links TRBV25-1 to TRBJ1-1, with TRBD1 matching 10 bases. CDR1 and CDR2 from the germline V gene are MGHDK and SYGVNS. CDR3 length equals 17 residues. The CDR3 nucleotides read TGCGCCAGCAGTACCGGGACAGGGGACTACTCCTCCACTGAAGCTTTCTTT. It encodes CASSTGTGDYSSTEAFF.

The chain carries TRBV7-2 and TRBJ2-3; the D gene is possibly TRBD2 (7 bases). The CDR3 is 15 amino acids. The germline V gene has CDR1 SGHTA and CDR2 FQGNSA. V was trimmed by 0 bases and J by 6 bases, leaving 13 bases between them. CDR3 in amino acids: CASSLANGGLDTQYF. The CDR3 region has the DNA TGTGCCAGCAGCTTAGCTAACGGGGGGCTTGATACGCAGTATTTT.

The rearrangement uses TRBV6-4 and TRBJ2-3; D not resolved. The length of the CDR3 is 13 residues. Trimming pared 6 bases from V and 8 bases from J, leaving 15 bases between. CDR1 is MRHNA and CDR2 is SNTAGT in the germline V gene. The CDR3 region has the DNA TGTGCCAGCAGGGCAAACAACATCGGTACGCAGTATTTT. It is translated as CASRANNIGTQYF.

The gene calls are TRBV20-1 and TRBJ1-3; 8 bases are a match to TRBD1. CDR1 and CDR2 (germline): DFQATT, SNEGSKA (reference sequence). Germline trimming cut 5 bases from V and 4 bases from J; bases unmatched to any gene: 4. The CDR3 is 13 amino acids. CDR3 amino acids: CSAPDRVGNTIYF. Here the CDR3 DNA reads TGCAGTGCTCCGGACAGGGTGGGAAACACCATATATTTT.

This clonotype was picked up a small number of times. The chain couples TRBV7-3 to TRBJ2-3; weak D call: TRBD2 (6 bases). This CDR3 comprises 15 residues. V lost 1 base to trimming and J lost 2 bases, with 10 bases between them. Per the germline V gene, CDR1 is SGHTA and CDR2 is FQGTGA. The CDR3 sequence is CASSLMAGLTDTQYF. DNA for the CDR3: TGTGCCAGCAGCTTAATGGCGGGGCTCACAGATACGCAGTATTTT.

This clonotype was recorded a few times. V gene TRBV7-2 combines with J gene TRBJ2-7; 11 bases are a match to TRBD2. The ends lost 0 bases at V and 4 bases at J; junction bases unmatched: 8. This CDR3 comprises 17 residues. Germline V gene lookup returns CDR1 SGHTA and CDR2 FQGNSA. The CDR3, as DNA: TGTGCCAGCAGCTTAGCGCTCGGTAGCGGGGGGGTTTACGAGCAGTACTTC. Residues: CASSLALGSGGVYEQYF.

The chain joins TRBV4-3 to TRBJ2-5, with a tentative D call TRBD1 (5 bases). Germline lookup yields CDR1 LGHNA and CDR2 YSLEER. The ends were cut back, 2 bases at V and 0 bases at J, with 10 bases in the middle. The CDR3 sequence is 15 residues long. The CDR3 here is CASSQNSGYQETQYF. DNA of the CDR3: TGCGCCAGCAGCCAAAACTCAGGGTACCAAGAGACCCAGTACTTC.

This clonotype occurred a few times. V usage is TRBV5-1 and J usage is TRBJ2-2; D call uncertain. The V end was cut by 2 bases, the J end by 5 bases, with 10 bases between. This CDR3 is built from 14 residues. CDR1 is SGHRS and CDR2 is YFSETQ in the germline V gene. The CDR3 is CASSFNLGTGELFF. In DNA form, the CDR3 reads TGCGCCAGCAGCTTCAACCTGGGAACCGGGGAGCTGTTTTTT. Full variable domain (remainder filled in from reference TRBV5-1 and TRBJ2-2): KAGVTQTPRYLIKTRGQQVTLSCSPISGHRSVSWYQQTPGQGLQFLFEYFSETQRNKGNFPGRFSGRQFSNSRSEMNVSTLELGDSALYLCASSFNLGTGELFFGEGSRLTVL.

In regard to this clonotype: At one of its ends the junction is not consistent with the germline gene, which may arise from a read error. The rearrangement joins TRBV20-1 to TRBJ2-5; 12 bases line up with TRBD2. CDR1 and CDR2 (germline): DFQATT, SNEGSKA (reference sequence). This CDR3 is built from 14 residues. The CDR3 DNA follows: TGCAGCGCTAGGATAATACTAGCGGGAGGGACCCAGTACTTC. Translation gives CSARIILAGGTQYF.

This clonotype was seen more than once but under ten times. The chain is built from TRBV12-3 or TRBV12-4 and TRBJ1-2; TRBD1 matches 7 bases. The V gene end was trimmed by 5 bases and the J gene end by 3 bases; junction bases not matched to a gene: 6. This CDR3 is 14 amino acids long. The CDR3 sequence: CASSRQGRDYGYTF. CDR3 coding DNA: TGTGCCAGCAGTCGACAGGGACGGGACTATGGCTACACCTTC.

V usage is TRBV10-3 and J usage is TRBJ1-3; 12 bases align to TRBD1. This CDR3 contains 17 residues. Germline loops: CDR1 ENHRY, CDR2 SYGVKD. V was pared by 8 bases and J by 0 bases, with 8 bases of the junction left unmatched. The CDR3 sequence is CAISGTGGSHSGNTIYF. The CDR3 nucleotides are TGTGCCATCTCCGGGACAGGGGGCTCTCACTCTGGAAACACCATATATTTT.

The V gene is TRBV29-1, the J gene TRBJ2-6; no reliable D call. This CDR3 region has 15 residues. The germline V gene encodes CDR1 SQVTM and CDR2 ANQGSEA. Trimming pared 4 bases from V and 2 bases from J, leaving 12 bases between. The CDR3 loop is CSVGSASAGANVLTF. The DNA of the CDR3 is TGCAGCGTTGGGTCAGCATCGGCTGGGGCCAACGTCCTGACTTTC.

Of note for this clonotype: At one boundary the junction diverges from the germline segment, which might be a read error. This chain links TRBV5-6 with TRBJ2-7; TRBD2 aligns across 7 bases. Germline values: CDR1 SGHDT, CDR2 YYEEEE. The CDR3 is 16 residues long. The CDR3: CASSLGASGFSYERYF. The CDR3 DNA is TGTGCCAGCAGCTTGGGGGCTAGCGGCTTCTCCTACGAGCGGTACTTC.

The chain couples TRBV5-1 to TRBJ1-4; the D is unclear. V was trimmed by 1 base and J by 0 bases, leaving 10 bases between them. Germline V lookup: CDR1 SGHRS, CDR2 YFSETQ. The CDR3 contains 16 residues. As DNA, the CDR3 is TGCGCCAGCAGCTTGTCAGGAGATACAACTAATGAAAAACTGTTTTTT. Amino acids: CASSLSGDTTNEKLFF.

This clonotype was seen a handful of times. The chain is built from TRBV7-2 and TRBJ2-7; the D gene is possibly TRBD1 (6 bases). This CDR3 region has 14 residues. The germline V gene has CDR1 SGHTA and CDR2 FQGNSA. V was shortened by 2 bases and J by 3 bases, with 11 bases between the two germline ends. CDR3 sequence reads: CASSLRQVIYEQYF. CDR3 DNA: TGTGCCAGCAGCTTACGACAGGTGATCTACGAGCAGTACTTC.

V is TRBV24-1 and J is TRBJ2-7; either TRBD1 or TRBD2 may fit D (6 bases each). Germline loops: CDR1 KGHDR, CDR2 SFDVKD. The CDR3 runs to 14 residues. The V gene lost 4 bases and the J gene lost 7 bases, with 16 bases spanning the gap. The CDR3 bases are TGTGCCACCAGTGAGGAGGGGGGAACGGGGGAGCAGTACTTC. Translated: CATSEEGGTGEQYF.

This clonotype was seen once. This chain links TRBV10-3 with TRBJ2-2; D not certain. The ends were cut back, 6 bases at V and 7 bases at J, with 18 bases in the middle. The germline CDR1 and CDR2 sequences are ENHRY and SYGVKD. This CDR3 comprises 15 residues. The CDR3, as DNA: TGTGCCATCAGCGAGCAGGTCTTCTCTAGCGGGGAGCTGTTTTTT. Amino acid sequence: CAISEQVFSSGELFF.

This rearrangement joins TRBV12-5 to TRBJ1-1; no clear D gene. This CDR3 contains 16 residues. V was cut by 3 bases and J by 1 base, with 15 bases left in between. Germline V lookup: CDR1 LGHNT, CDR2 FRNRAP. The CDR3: CASGFSSSGGNTEAFF. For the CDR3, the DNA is TGTGCTAGTGGTTTCTCTTCGTCTGGAGGGAACACTGAAGCTTTCTTT.

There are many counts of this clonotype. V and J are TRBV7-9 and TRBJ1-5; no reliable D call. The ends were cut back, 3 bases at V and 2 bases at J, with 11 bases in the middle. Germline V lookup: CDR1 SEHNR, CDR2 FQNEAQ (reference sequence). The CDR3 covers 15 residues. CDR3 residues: CASSFTTAGNQPQHF. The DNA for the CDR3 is TGTGCCAGCAGCTTCACAACAGCGGGCAATCAGCCCCAGCATTTT.

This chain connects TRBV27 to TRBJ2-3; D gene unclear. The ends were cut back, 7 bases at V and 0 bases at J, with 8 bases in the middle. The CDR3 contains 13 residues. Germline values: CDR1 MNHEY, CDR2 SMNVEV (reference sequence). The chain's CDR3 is CASNPSSTDTQYF. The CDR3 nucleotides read TGTGCCAGCAACCCCTCTAGCACAGATACGCAGTATTTT.

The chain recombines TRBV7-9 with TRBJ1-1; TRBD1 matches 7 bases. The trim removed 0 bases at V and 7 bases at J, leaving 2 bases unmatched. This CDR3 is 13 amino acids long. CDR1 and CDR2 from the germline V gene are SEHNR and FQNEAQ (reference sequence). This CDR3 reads CASSLARQGEAFF. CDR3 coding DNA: TGTGCCAGCAGCTTAGCCCGACAGGGTGAAGCTTTCTTT.

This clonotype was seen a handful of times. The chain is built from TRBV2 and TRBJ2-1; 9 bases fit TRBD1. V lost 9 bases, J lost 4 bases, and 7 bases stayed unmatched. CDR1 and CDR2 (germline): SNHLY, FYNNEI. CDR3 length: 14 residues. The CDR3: CARDTGTGYNEQFF. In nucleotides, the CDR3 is TGTGCCAGAGATACCGGGACAGGGTACAATGAGCAGTTCTTC.

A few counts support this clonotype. CDR3 coding DNA: TGTGCCAGCAGCTTTTTCACCCCGGGCCGGAATGAGCAGTTCTTC. The encoded protein is CASSFFTPGRNEQFF. This sequence joins TRBV7-2 and TRBJ2-1; D not certain. Looked up from germline, CDR1 is SGHTA and CDR2 is FQGNSA. Trimming left V 3 bases short and J 7 bases short, with 16 bases between. This CDR3 has 15 amino acids.

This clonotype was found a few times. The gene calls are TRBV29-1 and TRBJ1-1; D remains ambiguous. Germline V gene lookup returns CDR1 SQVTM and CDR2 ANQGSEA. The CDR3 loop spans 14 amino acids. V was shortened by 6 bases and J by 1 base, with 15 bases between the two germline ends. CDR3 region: CSVPKEGWNTEAFF. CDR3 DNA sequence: TGCAGCGTCCCTAAAGAAGGCTGGAACACTGAAGCTTTCTTT.

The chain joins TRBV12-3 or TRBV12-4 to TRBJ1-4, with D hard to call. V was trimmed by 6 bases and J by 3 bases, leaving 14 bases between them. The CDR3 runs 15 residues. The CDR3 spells CASSIPGGANEKLFF. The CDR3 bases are TGTGCCAGCAGCATCCCTGGAGGCGCTAATGAAAAACTGTTTTTT.